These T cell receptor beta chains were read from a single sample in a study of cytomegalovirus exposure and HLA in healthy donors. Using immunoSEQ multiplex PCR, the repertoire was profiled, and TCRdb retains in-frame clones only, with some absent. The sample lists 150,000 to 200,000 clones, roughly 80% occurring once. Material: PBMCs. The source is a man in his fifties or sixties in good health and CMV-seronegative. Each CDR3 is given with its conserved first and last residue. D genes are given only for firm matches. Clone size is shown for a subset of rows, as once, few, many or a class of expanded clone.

CDR3 DNA: TGTGCCAGCAGCTACGCTCCGGGACAGAGGTCCTACGAGCAGTACTTC
CDR3 protein: CASSYAPGQRSYEQYF
D gene: TRBD1
clone size: -
V gene: TRBV5-6
J gene: TRBJ2-7

CDR3 DNA: TGTGCCAGCAGCAGCGAGCAGTACTTC
CDR3 protein: CASSSEQYF
D gene: -
clone size: -
V gene: TRBV27
J gene: TRBJ2-7

CDR3 DNA: TGTGCCAGCAGAGGGCCACAGGGGAACTACTACGAGCAGTACTTC
CDR3 protein: CASRGPQGNYYEQYF
D gene: TRBD1
clone size: -
V gene: TRBV28
J gene: TRBJ2-7

CDR3 DNA: TGTGCCAGCAGTTACTCGCGGGACGCCGGGGAGCTGTTTTTT
CDR3 protein: CASSYSRDAGELFF
D gene: -
clone size: -
V gene: TRBV6-6
J gene: TRBJ2-2

CDR3 DNA: TGTGCCACCAGCAGCCTACCGGGTCTTAACTATGGCTACCCCTTC
CDR3 protein: CATSSLPGLNYGYPF
D gene: -
clone size: few
V gene: TRBV15
J gene: TRBJ1-2

CDR3 DNA: TGCGCCAGCAGCGCCGGACTAGCGGGGGGCGAGCAGTACTTC
CDR3 protein: CASSAGLAGGEQYF
D gene: TRBD2
clone size: few
V gene: TRBV5-1
J gene: TRBJ2-7

CDR3 DNA: TGTGCCACCTTGGACACCAAGGCTACCGGGGAGCTGTTTTTT
CDR3 protein: CATLDTKATGELFF
D gene: -
clone size: few
V gene: TRBV15
J gene: TRBJ2-2

CDR3 DNA: TGTGCCAGCAGCCAGGCACAGGGCTATGGCTACACCTTC
CDR3 protein: CASSQAQGYGYTF
D gene: -
clone size: once
V gene: TRBV14
J gene: TRBJ1-2

CDR3 DNA: TGTGCCAGCAGCGTAGATTCTGACAACGGGGAGCTGTTTTTT
CDR3 protein: CASSVDSDNGELFF
D gene: -
clone size: -
V gene: TRBV9
J gene: TRBJ2-2

CDR3 DNA: TGCGCCAGCAAACAGGGGACTGGGGCCAACGTCCTGACTTTC
CDR3 protein: CASKQGTGANVLTF
D gene: TRBD1
clone size: -
V gene: TRBV5-1
J gene: TRBJ2-6

CDR3 DNA: TGTGCCAGCAGCTTACTAACAGGACTAGCCACGTACTACAATGAGCAGTTCTTC
CDR3 protein: CASSLLTGLATYYNEQFF
D gene: TRBD2
clone size: -
V gene: TRBV5-6
J gene: TRBJ2-1

CDR3 DNA: TGCGCCAGCAGCTTGGCGTCGTCAGGGACTAATTCCCCCCTCCACTTT
CDR3 protein: CASSLASSGTNSPLHF
D gene: -
clone size: -
V gene: TRBV5-1
J gene: TRBJ1-6

CDR3 DNA: TGCGCCAGCAGCTTGGGGGTTAGCGGGATTGGCGAGACCCAGTACTTC
CDR3 protein: CASSLGVSGIGETQYF
D gene: TRBD2
clone size: -
V gene: TRBV5-1
J gene: TRBJ2-5

CDR3 DNA: TGCGCCAGCAGAAGAACGGGGAACACTGAAGCTTTCTTT
CDR3 protein: CASRRTGNTEAFF
D gene: -
clone size: few
V gene: TRBV5-1
J gene: TRBJ1-1

CDR3 DNA: TGTGCCAGCAGTTTGGGGGGAAAACTGTTTTTT
CDR3 protein: CASSLGGKLFF
D gene: -
clone size: -
V gene: TRBV27
J gene: TRBJ1-4

CDR3 DNA: TGCGCCAGCAGCTGGGGGGCAACTAATGAAAAACTGTTTTTT
CDR3 protein: CASSWGATNEKLFF
D gene: -
clone size: -
V gene: TRBV5-1
J gene: TRBJ1-4

CDR3 DNA: TGTGCTAGTGGTTCATGGACAGGGGCCCCCTACGAGCAGTACTTC
CDR3 protein: CASGSWTGAPYEQYF
D gene: TRBD1
clone size: -
V gene: TRBV12-5
J gene: TRBJ2-7

CDR3 DNA: TGTGCTAGTGGTTTGGTACGACAGGGACACTCCTATAATTCACCCCTCCACTTT
CDR3 protein: CASGLVRQGHSYNSPLHF
D gene: TRBD1
clone size: few
V gene: TRBV12-5
J gene: TRBJ1-6

CDR3 DNA: TGTGCCAGCAGCCAGGGGGTGGACACCTACAATGAGCAGTTCTTC
CDR3 protein: CASSQGVDTYNEQFF
D gene: TRBD1
clone size: -
V gene: TRBV11-3
J gene: TRBJ2-1

CDR3 DNA: TGTGCCTGGACCGATTACGAGACAGGGAACACTGAAGCTTTCTTT
CDR3 protein: CAWTDYETGNTEAFF
D gene: -
clone size: -
V gene: TRBV30
J gene: TRBJ1-1

CDR3 DNA: TGTGCCAGCAGACAGGGGGACTATGGCTACACCTTC
CDR3 protein: CASRQGDYGYTF
D gene: TRBD1
clone size: -
V gene: TRBV27
J gene: TRBJ1-2

CDR3 DNA: TGTGCTTCGAAGAGGGCCAGTGAAAAACTGTTTTTT
CDR3 protein: CASKRASEKLFF
D gene: -
clone size: -
V gene: TRBV30
J gene: TRBJ1-4

CDR3 DNA: TGTGCCAGCAGCACGACTCTCACCGGGGAGCTGTTTTTT
CDR3 protein: CASSTTLTGELFF
D gene: -
clone size: -
V gene: TRBV7-2
J gene: TRBJ2-2